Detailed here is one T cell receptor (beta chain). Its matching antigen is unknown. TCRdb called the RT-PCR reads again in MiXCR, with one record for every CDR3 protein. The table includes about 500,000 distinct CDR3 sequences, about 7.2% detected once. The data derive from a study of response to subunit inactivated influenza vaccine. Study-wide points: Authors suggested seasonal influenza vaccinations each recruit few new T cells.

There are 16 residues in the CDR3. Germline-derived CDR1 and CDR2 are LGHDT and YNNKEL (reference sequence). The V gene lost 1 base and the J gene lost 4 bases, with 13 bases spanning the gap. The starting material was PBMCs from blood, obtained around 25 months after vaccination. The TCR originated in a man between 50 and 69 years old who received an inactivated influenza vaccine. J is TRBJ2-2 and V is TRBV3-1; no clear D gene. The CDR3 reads CASSQGAPTSTGELFF. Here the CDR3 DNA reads TGTGCCAGCAGCCAAGGGGCTCCCACCAGCACCGGGGAGCTGTTTTTT.